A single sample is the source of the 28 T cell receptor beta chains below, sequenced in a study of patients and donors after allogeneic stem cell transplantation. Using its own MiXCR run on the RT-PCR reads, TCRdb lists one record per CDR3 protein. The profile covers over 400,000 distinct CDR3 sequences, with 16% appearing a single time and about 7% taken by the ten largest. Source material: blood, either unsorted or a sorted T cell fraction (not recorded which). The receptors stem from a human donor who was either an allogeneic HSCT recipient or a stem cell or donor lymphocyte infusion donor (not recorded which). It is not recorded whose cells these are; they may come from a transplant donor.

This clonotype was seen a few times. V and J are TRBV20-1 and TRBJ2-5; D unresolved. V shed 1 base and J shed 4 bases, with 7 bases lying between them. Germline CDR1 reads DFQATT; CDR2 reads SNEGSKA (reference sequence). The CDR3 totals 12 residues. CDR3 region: CSARGWTETQYF. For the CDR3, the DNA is TGCAGTGCTAGAGGTTGGACAGAGACCCAGTACTTC.

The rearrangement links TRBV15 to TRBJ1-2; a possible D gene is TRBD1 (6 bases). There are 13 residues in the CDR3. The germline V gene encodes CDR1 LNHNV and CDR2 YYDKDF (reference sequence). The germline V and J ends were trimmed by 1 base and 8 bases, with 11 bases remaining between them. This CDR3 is CATSRVQGNGYTF. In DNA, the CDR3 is TGTGCCACCAGCAGAGTCCAGGGGAACGGCTACACCTTC.

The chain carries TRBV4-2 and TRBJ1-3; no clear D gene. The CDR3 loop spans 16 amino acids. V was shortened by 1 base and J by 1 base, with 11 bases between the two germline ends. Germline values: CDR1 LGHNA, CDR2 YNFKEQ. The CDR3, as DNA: TGTGCCAGCAGCCAAGCTCCCCCCGGTTCTGGAAACACCATATATTTT. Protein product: CASSQAPPGSGNTIYF.

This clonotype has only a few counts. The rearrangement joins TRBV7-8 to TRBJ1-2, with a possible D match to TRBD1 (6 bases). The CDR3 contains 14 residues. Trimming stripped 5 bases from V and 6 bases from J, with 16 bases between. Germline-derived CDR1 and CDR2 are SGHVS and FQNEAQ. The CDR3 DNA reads TGTGCCAGCAGCCGTAATCTGGGGGGCGATGGCTACACCTTC. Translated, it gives CASSRNLGGDGYTF.

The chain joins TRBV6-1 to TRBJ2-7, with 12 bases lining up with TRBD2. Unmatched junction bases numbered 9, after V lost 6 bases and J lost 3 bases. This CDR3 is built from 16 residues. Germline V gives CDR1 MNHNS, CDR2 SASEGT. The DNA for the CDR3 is TGTGCCAGCAGCCCCCGACTAGCGGGAGCCCTCTACGAGCAGTACTTC. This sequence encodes CASSPRLAGALYEQYF.

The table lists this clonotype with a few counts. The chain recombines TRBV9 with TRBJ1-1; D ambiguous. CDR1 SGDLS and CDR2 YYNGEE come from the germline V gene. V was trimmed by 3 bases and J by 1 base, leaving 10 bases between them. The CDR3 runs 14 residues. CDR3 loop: CASSASVRNTEAFF. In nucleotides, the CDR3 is TGTGCCAGCAGCGCTAGCGTGAGGAACACTGAAGCTTTCTTT.

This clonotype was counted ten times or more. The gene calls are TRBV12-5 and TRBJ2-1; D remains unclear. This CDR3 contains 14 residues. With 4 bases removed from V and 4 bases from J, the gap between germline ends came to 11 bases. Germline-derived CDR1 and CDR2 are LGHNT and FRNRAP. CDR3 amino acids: CASGWSMRYNEQFF. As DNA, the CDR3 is TGTGCTAGTGGTTGGTCTATGCGGTACAATGAGCAGTTCTTC.

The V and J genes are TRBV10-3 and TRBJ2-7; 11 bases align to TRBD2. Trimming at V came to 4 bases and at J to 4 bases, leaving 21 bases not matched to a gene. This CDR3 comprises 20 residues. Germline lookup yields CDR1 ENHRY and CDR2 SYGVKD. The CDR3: CAISVSSLAKPGLADYEQYF. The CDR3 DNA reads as TGTGCCATCAGTGTGAGTTCCTTAGCCAAACCGGGACTAGCGGATTACGAGCAGTACTTC.

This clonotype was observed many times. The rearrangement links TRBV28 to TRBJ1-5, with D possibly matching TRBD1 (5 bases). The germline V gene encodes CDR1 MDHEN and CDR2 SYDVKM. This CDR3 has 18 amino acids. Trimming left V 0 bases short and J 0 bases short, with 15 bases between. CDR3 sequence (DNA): TGTGCCAGCAGTTTATGGGGGGATACAGATTATAGCAATCAGCCCCAGCATTTT. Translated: CASSLWGDTDYSNQPQHF.

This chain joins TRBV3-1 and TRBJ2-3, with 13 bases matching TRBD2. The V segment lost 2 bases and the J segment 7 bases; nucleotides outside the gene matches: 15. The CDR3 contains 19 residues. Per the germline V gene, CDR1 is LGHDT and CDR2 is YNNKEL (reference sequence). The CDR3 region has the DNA TGTGCCAGCAGCCAACCGAACCCGACTAGCGGGAGGTGGAAGAATACGCAGTATTTT. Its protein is CASSQPNPTSGRWKNTQYF.

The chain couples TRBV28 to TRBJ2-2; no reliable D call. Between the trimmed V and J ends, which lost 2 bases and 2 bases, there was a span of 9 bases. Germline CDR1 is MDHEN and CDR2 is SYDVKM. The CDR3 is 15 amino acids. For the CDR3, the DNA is TGTGCCAGCAGTTTACCAGGAACCAACACCGGGGAGCTGTTTTTT. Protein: CASSLPGTNTGELFF.

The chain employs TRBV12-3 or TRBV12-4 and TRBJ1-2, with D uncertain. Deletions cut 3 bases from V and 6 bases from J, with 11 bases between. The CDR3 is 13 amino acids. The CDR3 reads CASSFWPGHGYTF. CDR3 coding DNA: TGTGCCAGCAGTTTTTGGCCAGGACATGGCTACACCTTC.

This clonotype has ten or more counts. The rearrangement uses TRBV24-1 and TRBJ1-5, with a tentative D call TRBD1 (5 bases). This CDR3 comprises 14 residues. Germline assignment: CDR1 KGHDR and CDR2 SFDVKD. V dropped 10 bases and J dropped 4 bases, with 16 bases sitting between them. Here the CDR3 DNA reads TGTGCCACTGCTTCGGGGCGCGAAAATCAGCCCCAGCATTTT. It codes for CATASGRENQPQHF.

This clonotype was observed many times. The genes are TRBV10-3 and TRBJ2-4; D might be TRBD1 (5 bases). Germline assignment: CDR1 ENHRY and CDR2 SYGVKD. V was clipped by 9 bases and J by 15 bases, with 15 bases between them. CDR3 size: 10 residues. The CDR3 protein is CAMGPGKWYF. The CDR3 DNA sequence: TGTGCCATGGGGCCCGGAAAATGGTACTTC.

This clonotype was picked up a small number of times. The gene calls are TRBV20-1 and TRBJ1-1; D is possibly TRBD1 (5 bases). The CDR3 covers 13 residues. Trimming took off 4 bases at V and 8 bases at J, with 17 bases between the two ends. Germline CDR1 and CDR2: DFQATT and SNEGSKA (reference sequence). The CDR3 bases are TGCAGTGCTAACGGGGGGACCGGAGTGGAAGCTTTCTTT. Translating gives CSANGGTGVEAFF.

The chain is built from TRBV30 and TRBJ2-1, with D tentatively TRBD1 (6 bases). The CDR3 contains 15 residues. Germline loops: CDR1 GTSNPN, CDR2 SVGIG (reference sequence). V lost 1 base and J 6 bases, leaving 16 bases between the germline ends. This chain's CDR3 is CAWSATLGGSNEQFF. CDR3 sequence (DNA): TGTGCCTGGAGTGCAACCCTAGGGGGTAGCAATGAGCAGTTCTTC.

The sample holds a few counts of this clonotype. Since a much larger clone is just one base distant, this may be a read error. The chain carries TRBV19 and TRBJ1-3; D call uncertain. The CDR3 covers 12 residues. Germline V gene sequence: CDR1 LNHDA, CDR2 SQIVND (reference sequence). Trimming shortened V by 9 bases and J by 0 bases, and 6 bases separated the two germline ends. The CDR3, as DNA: TGTGCCAGCCGTTTCTCTGGAAACACCATATATTTT. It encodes CASRFSGNTIYF.

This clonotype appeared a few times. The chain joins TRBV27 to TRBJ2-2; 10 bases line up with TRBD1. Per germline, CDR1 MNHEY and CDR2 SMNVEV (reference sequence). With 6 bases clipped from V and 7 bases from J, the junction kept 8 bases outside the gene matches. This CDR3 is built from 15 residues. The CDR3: CASSYLTGGNGELFF. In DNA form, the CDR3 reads TGTGCCAGCAGCTACCTGACAGGGGGCAACGGGGAGCTGTTTTTT.

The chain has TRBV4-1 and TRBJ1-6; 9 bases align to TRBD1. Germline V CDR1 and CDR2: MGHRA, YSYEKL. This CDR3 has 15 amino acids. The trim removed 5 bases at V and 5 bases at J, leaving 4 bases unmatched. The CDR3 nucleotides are TGCGCCAGCAGCTCGGGACAGGGAAATAATTCACCCCTCCACTTT. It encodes CASSSGQGNNSPLHF.

Here the CDR3 reads CASRPRLFTDTQYF. CDR3 nucleotide sequence: TGTGCCAGCAGGCCCCGGCTCTTCACAGATACGCAGTATTTT. The rearrangement joins TRBV6-1 to TRBJ2-3; D is uncertain. The CDR3 runs 14 residues. Between the trimmed V and J ends, which lost 6 bases and 2 bases, there was a span of 12 bases. CDR1 and CDR2 from the germline V gene are MNHNS and SASEGT.

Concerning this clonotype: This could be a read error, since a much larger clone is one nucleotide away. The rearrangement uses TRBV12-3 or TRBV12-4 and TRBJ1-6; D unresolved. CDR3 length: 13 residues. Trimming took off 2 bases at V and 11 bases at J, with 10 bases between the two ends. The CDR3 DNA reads TGTGCCAGCAGTTTATACAACGGGACACCCCTCCACTTT. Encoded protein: CASSLYNGTPLHF.

CDR3 sequence: CATSDTGTGYEQYF. As DNA, the CDR3 is TGTGCCACCAGTGATACCGGGACAGGCTACGAGCAGTACTTC. The chain links TRBV24-1 to TRBJ2-7; TRBD1 matches at 8 bases. The CDR3 covers 14 residues. V lost 3 bases to trimming and J lost 3 bases; unmatched junction nucleotides: 3. Germline CDR1 reads KGHDR; CDR2 reads SFDVKD.

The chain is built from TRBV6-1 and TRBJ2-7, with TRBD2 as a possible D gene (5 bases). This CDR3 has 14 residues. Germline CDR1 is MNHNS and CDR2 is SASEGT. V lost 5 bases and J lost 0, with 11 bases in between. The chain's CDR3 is CASSPPLVSYEQYF. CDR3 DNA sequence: TGTGCCAGCAGTCCTCCACTAGTCTCCTACGAGCAGTACTTC.

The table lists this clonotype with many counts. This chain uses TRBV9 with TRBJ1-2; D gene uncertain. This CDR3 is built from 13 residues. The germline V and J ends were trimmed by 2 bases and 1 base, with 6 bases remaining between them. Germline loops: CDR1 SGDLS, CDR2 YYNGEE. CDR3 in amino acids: CASSVQHNYGYTF. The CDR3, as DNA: TGTGCCAGCAGCGTCCAGCATAACTATGGCTACACCTTC.

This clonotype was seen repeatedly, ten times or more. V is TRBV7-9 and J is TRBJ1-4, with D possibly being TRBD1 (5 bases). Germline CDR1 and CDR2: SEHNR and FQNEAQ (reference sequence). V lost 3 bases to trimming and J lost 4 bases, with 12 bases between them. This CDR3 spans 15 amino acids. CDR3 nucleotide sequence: TGTGCCAGCAGCTTCAGTGGGGCCCTTAATGAAAAACTGTTTTTT. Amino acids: CASSFSGALNEKLFF.

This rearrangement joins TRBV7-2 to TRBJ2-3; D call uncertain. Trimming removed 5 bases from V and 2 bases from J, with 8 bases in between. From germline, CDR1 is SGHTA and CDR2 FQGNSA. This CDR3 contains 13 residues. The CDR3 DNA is TGTGCCAGCAGCGCTGAGGCCACAGATACGCAGTATTTT. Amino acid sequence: CASSAEATDTQYF.

This CDR3 is CASSLTGGFYGYTF. In nucleotides, the CDR3 is TGTGCCAGCAGCTTGACAGGGGGATTTTATGGCTACACCTTC. The rearrangement joins TRBV5-6 to TRBJ1-2; 8 nucleotides line up with TRBD1. The germline CDR1 and CDR2 sequences are SGHDT and YYEEEE. V gave up 1 base and J gave up 5 bases; unmatched junction bases: 4. The CDR3 is made up of 14 amino acids.

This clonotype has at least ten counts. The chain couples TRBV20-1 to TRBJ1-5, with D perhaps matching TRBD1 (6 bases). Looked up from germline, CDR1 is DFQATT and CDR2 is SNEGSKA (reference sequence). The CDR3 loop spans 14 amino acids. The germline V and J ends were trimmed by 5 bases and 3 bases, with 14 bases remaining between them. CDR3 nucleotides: TGCAGTGCTCTGGGACACAAGAACAATCAGCCCCAGCATTTT. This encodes CSALGHKNNQPQHF.